This T cell receptor beta chain emerged from a study of shared clonotypes between healthy human individuals. Study context: Sampling drew on donors who were a couple of women and a few men aged 18 to 49.

Naive CD8 cells lacked CD45RO, underwent positive selection for CCR7 and left out terminally differentiated effector memory CD45RA+ cells. Each sample came from a Caucasian adult donor living in Nashville, Tennessee. As concerns this clone: The target antigen is unknown.

This CDR3 comprises 14 residues. CDR1 and CDR2 (germline): SNHLY, FYNNEI. Germline trimming cut 9 bases from V and 5 bases from J; bases unmatched to any gene: 12. Using about 190 ng DNA, some 30,000 T cell genomes, the sorted-subset replicate PCRs were run. Here immunoSEQ multiplex PCR was the method, and the copy in TCRdb shows in-frame clones only, minus some. The table shows about 2.1 million clones, with around 93% occurring only once. General study findings and limits: Clonotypes which were not shared had lower generation probabilities than clonotypes that all four donors shared.

Source material: naive CD8+ T cells from PBMCs. The TCR originated in a man in his late teens or twenties in good health. Some clones in this sample may be carry-over from other donors' samples. V is TRBV2 and J is TRBJ2-7; 8 bases map to TRBD1. In nucleotides, the CDR3 is TGTGCCAGTCGGGAGCAGGGGGCGACCCACGAGCAGTACTTC. It codes for CASREQGATHEQYF.